This T cell receptor (beta chain) is drawn from a study of blood T cells in healthy people across ages. A second 7 to 11 cycle PCR used barcoded and J-beta primers. One entry per CDR3 protein, called by TCRdb with MiXCR from the 5' RACE reads. In the table there are 780,000 or so distinct CDR3 sequences, roughly 50% of which are singletons. Germline trimming cut 3 bases from V and 6 bases from J; bases unmatched to any gene: 16. Germline V gene sequence: CDR1 SGHVS, CDR2 FNYEAQ. The CDR3 runs to 17 residues. The TCR comes from a man older than 75 in good health. This chain links TRBV7-6 with TRBJ2-5; 7 bases align to TRBD2. Sequencing was carried out using blood. CDR3 in DNA: TGTGCCAGCAGCTTCACCACATATGCGGGAGCATCAAAGACCCAGTACTTC. Protein sequence: CASSFTTYAGASKTQYF.